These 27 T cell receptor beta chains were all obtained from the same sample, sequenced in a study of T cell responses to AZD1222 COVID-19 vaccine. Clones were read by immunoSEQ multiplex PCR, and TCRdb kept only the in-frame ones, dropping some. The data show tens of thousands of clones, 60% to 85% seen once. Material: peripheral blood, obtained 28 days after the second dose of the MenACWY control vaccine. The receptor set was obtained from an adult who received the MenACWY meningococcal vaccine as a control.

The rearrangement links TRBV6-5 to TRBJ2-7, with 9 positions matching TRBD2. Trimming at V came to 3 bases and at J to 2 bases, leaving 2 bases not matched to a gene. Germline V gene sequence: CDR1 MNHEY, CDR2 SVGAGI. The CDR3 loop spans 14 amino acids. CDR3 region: CASSYSGGTYEQYF. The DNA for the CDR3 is TGTGCCAGCAGTTATAGCGGGGGTACCTACGAGCAGTACTTC.

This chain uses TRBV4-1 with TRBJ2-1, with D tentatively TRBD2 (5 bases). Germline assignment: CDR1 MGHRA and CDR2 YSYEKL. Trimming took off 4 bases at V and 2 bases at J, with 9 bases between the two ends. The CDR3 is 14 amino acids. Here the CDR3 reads CASSPGVTYNEQFF. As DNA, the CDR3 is TGCGCCAGCAGCCCCGGGGTAACCTACAATGAGCAGTTCTTC.

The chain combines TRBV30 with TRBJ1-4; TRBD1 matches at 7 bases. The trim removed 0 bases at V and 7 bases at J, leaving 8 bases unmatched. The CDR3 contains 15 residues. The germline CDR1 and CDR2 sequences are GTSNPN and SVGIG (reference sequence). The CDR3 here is CAWSVPRGLGEKLFF. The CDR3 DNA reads TGTGCCTGGAGTGTACCAAGGGGGCTGGGTGAAAAACTGTTTTTT.

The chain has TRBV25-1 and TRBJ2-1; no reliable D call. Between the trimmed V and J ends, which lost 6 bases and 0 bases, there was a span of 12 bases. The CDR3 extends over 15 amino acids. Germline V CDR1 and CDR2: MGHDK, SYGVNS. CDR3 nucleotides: TGTGCCAGCAGCGACCCGGAGAGCTCCTACAATGAGCAGTTCTTC. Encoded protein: CASSDPESSYNEQFF.

CDR3 DNA: TGTGCCAGCTCACTCTCGGTTAAATCGTCAGTTGGAAACACCATATATTTT. Amino acids: CASSLSVKSSVGNTIYF. The chain combines TRBV18 with TRBJ1-3; no definite D call. This CDR3 spans 17 amino acids. Trimming left V 4 bases short and J 3 bases short, with 19 bases between. Germline loops: CDR1 KGHSH, CDR2 LQKENI.

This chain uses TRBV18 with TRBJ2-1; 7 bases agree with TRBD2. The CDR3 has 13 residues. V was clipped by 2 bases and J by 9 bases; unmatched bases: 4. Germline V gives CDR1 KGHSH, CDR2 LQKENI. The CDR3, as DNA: TGTGCCAGCTCACCAGGGAGGGAAGGTGAGCAGTTCTTC. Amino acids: CASSPGREGEQFF. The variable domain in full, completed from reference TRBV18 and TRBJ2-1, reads NAGVMQNPRHLVRRRGQEARLRCSPMKGHSHVYWYRQLPEEGLKFMVYLQKENIIDESGMPKERFSAEFPKEGPSILRIQQVVRGDSAAYFCASSPGREGEQFFGPGTRLTVL.

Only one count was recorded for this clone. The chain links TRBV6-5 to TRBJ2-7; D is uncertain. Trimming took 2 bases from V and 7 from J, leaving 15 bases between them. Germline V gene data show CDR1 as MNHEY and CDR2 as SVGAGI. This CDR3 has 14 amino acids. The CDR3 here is CASSYVLGIGEQYF. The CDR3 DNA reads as TGTGCCAGCAGTTACGTGTTAGGGATTGGGGAGCAGTACTTC.

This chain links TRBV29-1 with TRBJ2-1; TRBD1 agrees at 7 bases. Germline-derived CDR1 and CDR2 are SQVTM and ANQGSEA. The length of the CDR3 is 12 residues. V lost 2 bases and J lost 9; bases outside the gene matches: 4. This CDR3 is CSVEIQGSEQFF. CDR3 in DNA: TGCAGCGTTGAAATACAGGGGTCTGAGCAGTTCTTC.

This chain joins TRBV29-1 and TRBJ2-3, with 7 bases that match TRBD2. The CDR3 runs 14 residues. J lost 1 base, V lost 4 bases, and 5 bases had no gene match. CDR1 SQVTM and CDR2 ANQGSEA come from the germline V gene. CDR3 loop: CSVVAGDRTDTQYF. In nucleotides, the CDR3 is TGCAGCGTTGTGGCGGGGGATCGCACAGATACGCAGTATTTT.

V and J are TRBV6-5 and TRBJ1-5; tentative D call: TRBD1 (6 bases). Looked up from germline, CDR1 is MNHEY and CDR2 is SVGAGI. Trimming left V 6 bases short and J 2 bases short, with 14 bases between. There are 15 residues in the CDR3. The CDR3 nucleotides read TGTGCCAGCAGACCAGGGGTGTTGGGCAATCAGCCCCAGCATTTT. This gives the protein CASRPGVLGNQPQHF.

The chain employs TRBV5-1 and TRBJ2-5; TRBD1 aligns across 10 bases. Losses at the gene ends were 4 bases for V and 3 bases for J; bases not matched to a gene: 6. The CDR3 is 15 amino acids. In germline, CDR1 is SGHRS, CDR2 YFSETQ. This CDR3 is CASSAGQGGEETQYF. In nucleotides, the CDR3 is TGCGCCAGCAGCGCAGGACAGGGGGGCGAAGAGACCCAGTACTTC. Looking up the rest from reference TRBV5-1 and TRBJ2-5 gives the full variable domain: KAGVTQTPRYLIKTRGQQVTLSCSPISGHRSVSWYQQTPGQGLQFLFEYFSETQRNKGNFPGRFSGRQFSNSRSEMNVSTLELGDSALYLCASSAGQGGEETQYFGPGTRLLVL.

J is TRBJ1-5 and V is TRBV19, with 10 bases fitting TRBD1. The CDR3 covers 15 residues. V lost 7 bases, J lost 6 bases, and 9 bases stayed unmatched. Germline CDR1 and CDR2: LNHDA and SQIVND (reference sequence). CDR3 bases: TGTGCCAGTACCTCATGGGACAGGGGTTTTCAGCCCCAGCATTTT. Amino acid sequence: CASTSWDRGFQPQHF.

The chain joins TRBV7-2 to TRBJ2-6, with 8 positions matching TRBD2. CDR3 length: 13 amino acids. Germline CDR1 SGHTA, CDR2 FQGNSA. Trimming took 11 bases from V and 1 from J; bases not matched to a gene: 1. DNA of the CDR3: TGTGCCGGCGGGGGGTCTGGGGCCAACGTCCTGACTTTC. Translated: CAGGGSGANVLTF.

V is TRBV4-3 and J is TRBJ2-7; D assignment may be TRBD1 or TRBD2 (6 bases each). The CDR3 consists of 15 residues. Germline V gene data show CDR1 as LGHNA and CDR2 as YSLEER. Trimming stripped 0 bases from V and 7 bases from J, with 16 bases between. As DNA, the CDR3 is TGCGCCAGCAGCCAAGATTTCCGGGGGCGTGGGGAGCAGTACTTC. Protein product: CASSQDFRGRGEQYF.

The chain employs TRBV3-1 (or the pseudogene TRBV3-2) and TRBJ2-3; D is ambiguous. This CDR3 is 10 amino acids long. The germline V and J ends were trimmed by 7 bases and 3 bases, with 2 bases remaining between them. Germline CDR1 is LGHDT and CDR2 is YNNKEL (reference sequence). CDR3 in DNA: TGTGCCAGCACTACAGATACGCAGTATTTT. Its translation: CASTTDTQYF.

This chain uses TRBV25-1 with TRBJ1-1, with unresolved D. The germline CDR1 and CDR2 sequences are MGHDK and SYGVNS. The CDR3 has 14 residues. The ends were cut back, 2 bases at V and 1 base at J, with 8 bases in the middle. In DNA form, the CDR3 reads TGTGCCAGCAGTGAACCACAGCGGAACACTGAAGCTTTCTTT. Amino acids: CASSEPQRNTEAFF. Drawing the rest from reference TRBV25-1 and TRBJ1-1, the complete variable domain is EADIYQTPRYLVIGTGKKITLECSQTMGHDKMYWYQQDPGMELHLIHYSYGVNSTEKGDLSSESTVSRIRTEHFPLTLESARPSHTSQYLCASSEPQRNTEAFFGQGTRLTVV.

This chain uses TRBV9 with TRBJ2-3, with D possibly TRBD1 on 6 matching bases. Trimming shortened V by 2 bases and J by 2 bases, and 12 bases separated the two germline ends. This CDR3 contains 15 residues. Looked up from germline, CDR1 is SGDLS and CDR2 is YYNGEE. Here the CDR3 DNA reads TGTGCCAGCAGCGTGGGGGCCCTAGCCACAGATACGCAGTATTTT. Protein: CASSVGALATDTQYF.

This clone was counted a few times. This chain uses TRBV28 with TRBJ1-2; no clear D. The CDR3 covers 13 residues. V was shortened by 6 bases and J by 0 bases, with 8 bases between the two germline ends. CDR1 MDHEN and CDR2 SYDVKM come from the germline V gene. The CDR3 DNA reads TGTGCCAGCAGCCCGCACGCTAACTATGGCTACACCTTC. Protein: CASSPHANYGYTF.

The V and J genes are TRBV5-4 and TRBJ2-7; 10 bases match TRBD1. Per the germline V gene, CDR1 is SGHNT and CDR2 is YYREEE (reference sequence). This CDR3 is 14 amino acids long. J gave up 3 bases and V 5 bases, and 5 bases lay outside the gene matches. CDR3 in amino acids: CASSQDRGVYEQYF. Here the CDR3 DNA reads TGTGCCAGCAGTCAGGACAGGGGGGTCTACGAGCAGTACTTC.

For the CDR3, the DNA is TGCGCCAGCAGCCACGGGCCCTCGCCGGACAGTACCTTCCACTTT. This sequence encodes CASSHGPSPDSTFHF. The chain couples TRBV4-1 to TRBJ1-6; maybe TRBD1 (6 bases). The V end was cut by 3 bases, the J end by 17 bases, with 23 bases between. Looked up from germline, CDR1 is MGHRA and CDR2 is YSYEKL. This CDR3 has 15 amino acids.

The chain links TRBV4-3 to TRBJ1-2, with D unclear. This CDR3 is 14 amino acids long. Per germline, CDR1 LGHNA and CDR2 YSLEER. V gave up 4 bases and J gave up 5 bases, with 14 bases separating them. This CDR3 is CASSPGTAGYGYTF. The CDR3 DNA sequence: TGCGCCAGCAGCCCAGGCACAGCCGGGTATGGCTACACCTTC.

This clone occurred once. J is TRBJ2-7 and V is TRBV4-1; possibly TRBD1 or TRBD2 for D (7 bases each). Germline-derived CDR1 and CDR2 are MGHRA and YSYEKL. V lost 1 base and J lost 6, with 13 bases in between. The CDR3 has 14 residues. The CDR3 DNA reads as TGCGCCAGCAGCCAAGTCAGGGGGGGGAGCGAGCAGTACTTC. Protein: CASSQVRGGSEQYF.

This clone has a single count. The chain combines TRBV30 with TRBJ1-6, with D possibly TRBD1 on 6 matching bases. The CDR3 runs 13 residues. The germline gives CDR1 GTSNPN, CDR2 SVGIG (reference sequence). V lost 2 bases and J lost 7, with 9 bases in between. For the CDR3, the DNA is TGTGCCTGGAGTCGGGGGGCGAATTCACCCCTCCACTTT. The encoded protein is CAWSRGANSPLHF.

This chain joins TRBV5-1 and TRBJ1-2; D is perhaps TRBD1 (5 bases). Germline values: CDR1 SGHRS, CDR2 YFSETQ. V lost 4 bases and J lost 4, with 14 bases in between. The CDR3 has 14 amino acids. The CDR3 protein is CASSPTASTYGYTF. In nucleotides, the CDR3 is TGCGCCAGCAGCCCGACAGCATCCACCTATGGCTACACCTTC.

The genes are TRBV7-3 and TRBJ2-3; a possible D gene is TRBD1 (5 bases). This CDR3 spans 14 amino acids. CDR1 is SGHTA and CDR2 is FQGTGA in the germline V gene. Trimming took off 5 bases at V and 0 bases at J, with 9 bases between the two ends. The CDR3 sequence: CASSRGSSTDTQYF. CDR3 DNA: TGTGCCAGCAGCAGGGGTTCTAGCACAGATACGCAGTATTTT.

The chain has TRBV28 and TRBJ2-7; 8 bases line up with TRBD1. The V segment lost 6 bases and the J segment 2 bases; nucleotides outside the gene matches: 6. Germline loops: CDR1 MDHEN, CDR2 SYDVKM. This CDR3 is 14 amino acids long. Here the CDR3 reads CASRRQQGAYEQYF. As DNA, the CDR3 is TGTGCCAGCAGACGGCAACAGGGGGCCTACGAGCAGTACTTC. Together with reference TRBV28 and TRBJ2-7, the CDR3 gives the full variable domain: DVKVTQSSRYLVKRTGEKVFLECVQDMDHENMFWYRQDPGLGLRLIYFSYDVKMKEKGDIPEGYSVSREKKERFSLILESASTNQTSMYLCASRRQQGAYEQYFGPGTRLTVT.

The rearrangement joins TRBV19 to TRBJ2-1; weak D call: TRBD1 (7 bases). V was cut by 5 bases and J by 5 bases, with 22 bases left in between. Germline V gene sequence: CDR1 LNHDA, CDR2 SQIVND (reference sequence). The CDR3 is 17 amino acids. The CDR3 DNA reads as TGTGCCAGTAGTCTATACTCGCAGGGGGGCGCAAACAATGAGCAGTTCTTC. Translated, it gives CASSLYSQGGANNEQFF.